Listed here is a single TCR beta chain. This specimen belongs to a study of blood T cell repertoires in COVID-19. Assay: immunoSEQ multiplex PCR; the TCRdb copy retains only in-frame clones and omits some. This repertoire shows under 350,000 clones, 70% to 90% found once; its top ten account for 3.5% to 4.5%. Sequencing used PBMCs or T cells enriched from blood (not recorded which). The receptor was isolated from a woman in her forties with acute COVID-19.

The CDR3 bases are TGTGCCAGTAGTATAGGACAGGGGTTGGGGAACACCGGGGAGCTGTTTTTT. It encodes CASSIGQGLGNTGELFF. The rearrangement links TRBV19 to TRBJ2-2; 8 bases agree with TRBD1. The CDR3 loop spans 17 amino acids. V lost 1 base to trimming and J lost 1 base; unmatched junction nucleotides: 5. In germline, CDR1 is LNHDA, CDR2 SQIVND (reference sequence).